Listed below are T cell receptor beta chains from one sample, sequenced in a study of shared clonotypes between healthy human individuals. Libraries were prepared by immunoSEQ multiplex PCR; TCRdb keeps only in-frame clonotypes and omits some of them. The sample shows millions of clones, 85% to 95% of them seen only once. Sequencing input: naive CD4+ T cells sorted from blood. Every receptor here comes from a young man in good health. CDR3s include the opening cysteine and the closing phenylalanine or tryptophan.

V gene	CDR3 protein
TRBV6-1	CASTPRDIFIPFF
TRBV9	CASSPRVGAGEQYF
TRBV10-2	CASSDRGTTDTQYF
TRBV5-1	CASRPGQITYYNEQFF
TRBV11-3	CASSEKGIGTDTQYF
TRBV7-8	CASSRGGSDTQYF
TRBV9	CASSVEGSQETQYF
TRBV27	CASSPRDRNGYTF
TRBV6-6	CASTPASAPSYNEQFF
TRBV5-1	CASSLAEGGYTF
TRBV5-4	CASSSGGRDEDGGDTQYF
TRBV6-1	CASSAPFWQYF
TRBV5-1	CASSLVGRSEQFF
TRBV29-1	CSVHRGGSEAFF
TRBV2	CASSGGVSYEQYF
TRBV7-8	CASSLPGLALLPSYNEQFF
TRBV6-6	CASSPPGTAYEQYF
TRBV28	CASSSPDYGYTF
TRBV7-9	CASSPSGGSTDTQYF
TRBV21-1	CASSKTGRRADTQYF
TRBV28	CASSTPGQGKNEQYF
TRBV29-1	CSVEEGTNQPQHF
TRBV7-9	CASSHNPYSTRGTQYF
TRBV4-1	CASSPFGVQETQYF
TRBV7-2	CASSLSRSSYEQYF
TRBV5-4	CASSFGGDSNQPQHF
TRBV27	CASRPGQGYNEQFF
TRBV2	CASSEQGYEQYF
TRBV18	CASSRGLGDIQYF
TRBV19	CASLDRIGSPLHF
TRBV29-1	CSVEESAFF
TRBV9	CASSVSGGGRDEQFF
TRBV10-3	CAISDGRGGRGNTIYF